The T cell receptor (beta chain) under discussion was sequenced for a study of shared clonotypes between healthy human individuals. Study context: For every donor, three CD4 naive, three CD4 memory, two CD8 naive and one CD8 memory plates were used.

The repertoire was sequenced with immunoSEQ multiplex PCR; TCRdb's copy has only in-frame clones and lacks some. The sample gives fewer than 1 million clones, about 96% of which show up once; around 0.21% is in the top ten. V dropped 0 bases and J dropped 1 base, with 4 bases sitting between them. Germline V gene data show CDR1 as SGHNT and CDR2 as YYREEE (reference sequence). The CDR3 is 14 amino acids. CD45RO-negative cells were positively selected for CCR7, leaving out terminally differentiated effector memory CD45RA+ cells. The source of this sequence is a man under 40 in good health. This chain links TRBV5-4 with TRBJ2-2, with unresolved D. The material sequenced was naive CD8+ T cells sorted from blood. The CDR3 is CASSLVENTGELFF. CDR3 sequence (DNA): TGTGCCAGCAGCTTGGTCGAGAACACCGGGGAGCTGTTTTTT.